This is a list of T cell receptor beta chains from one sample in a study of T cell responses to AZD1222 COVID-19 vaccine. Assay used: immunoSEQ multiplex PCR; TCRdb lists only in-frame clones, some missing. The data hold 95,000 to 130,000 clones, with 85% to 95% observed a single time. The sample was peripheral blood, taken on day 0 of AZD1222 vaccination. All receptors come from an adult in good health. Each CDR3 is given with its conserved first and last residue. D genes are given only for firm matches. Size values are once, few and many counts, or a class for expanded clones, and some rows have none.

d_gene	v_gene	j_gene	abundance	CDR3aa	CDR3nt
.	TRBV11-1	TRBJ2-3	.	CASSFSSDTQYF	TGTGCCAGCAGCTTCAGTTCAGATACGCAGTATTTT
TRBD2	TRBV28	TRBJ2-3	.	CASSLYRPGTSGAFTDTQYF	TGTGCCAGCAGTTTATACAGACCGGGGACTAGCGGGGCTTTCACAGATACGCAGTATTTT
.	TRBV7-9	TRBJ1-2	once	CASSLEGYFYGYTF	TGTGCCAGCAGCTTAGAGGGATACTTCTATGGCTACACCTTC
TRBD1	TRBV19	TRBJ1-1	.	CASRRPGQGVTEAFF	TGTGCCAGTAGGCGACCGGGACAGGGAGTCACTGAAGCTTTCTTT
TRBD2	TRBV25-1	TRBJ2-7	.	CASTPGGTSGRAYEQYF	TGTGCCAGCACCCCGGGGGGGACTAGCGGGAGGGCCTACGAGCAGTACTTC
.	TRBV28	TRBJ1-6	.	CASSLSLSPLHF	TGTGCCAGCAGTTTATCTCTCTCGCCCCTCCACTTT
.	TRBV5-4	TRBJ2-5	once	CASSLGARGVTQYF	TGTGCCAGCAGCTTGGGGGCCCGGGGAGTAACCCAGTACTTC
TRBD2	TRBV9	TRBJ2-1	.	CASSVVVGRDYNEQFF	TGTGCCAGCAGCGTAGTGGTGGGGAGGGACTACAATGAGCAGTTCTTC
TRBD2	TRBV30	TRBJ2-5	.	CAWSQVAGAGGETQYF	TGTGCCTGGAGTCAAGTAGCGGGAGCCGGCGGTGAGACCCAGTACTTC
.	TRBV7-9	TRBJ2-6	once	CASSEGLGANVLTF	TGTGCCAGCAGCGAGGGGTTAGGGGCCAACGTCCTGACTTTC
TRBD1	TRBV27	TRBJ1-2	.	CASSSIGDSTNYGYTF	TGTGCCAGCAGTAGCATCGGGGACAGCACTAACTATGGCTACACCTTC
.	TRBV11-3	TRBJ2-1	.	CASSLTGQYNEQFF	TGTGCCAGCAGCTTGACAGGACAATACAATGAGCAGTTCTTC
.	TRBV6-5	TRBJ1-2	.	CASMRAPNYGYTF	TGTGCCAGCATGAGGGCCCCTAACTATGGCTACACCTTC
.	TRBV6-6	TRBJ2-7	.	CASSTDSNDEQYF	TGTGCCAGCAGCACCGACTCCAACGACGAGCAGTACTTC
.	TRBV7-8	TRBJ1-3	.	CASSLGVLPSGNTIYF	TGTGCCAGCAGCTTAGGGGTTTTACCCTCTGGAAACACCATATATTTT